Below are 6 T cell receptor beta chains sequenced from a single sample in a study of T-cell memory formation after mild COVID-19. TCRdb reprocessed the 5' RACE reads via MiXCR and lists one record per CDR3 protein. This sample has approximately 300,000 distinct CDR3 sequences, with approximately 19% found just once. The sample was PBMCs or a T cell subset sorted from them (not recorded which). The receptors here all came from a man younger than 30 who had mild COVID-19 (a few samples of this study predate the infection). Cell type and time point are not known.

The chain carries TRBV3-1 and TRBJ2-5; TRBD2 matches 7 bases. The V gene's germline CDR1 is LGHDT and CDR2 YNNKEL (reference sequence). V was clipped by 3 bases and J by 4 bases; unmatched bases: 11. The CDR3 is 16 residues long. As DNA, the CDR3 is TGTGCCAGCAGCCAGACCCGCCGGGACTATGGAGAGACCCAGTACTTC. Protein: CASSQTRRDYGETQYF.

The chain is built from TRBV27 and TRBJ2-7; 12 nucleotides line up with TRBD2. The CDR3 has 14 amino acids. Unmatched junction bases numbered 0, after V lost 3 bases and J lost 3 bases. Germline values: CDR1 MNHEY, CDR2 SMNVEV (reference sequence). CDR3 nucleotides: TGTGCCAGCAGTTTGACTAGCGGGGGCTACGAGCAGTACGTC. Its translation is CASSLTSGGYEQYV.

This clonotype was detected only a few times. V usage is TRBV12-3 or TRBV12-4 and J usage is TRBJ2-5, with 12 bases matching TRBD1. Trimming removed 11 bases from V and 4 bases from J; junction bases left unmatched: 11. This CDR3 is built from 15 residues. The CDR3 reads CACRLRDRGLETQYF. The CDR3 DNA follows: TGTGCCTGCCGCCTACGGGACAGGGGGCTAGAGACCCAGTACTTC.

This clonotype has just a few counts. The CDR3 is CASSLAGSNGETQYF. CDR3 in DNA: TGTGCCAGCAGCTTAGCGGGGTCGAACGGGGAGACCCAGTACTTC. V and J are TRBV7-6 and TRBJ2-5; D gene uncertain. From germline, CDR1 is SGHVS and CDR2 FNYEAQ. Trimming removed 0 bases at V and 5 bases at J, with 13 bases between. The CDR3 loop spans 15 amino acids.

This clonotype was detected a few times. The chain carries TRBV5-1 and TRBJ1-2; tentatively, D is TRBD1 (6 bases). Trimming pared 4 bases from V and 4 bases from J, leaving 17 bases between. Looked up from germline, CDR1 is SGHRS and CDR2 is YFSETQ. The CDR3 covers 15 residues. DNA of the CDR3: TGCGCCAGCAGCCCAGGGGACCGCCAGCGCTATGGCTACACCTTC. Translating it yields CASSPGDRQRYGYTF.

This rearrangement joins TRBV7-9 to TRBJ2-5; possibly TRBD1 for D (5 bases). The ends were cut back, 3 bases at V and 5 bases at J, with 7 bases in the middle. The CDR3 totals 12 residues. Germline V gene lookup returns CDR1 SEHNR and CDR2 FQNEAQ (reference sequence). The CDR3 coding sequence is TGTGCCAGCAGCTTTCAGGGTGAGACCCAGTACTTC. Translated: CASSFQGETQYF.